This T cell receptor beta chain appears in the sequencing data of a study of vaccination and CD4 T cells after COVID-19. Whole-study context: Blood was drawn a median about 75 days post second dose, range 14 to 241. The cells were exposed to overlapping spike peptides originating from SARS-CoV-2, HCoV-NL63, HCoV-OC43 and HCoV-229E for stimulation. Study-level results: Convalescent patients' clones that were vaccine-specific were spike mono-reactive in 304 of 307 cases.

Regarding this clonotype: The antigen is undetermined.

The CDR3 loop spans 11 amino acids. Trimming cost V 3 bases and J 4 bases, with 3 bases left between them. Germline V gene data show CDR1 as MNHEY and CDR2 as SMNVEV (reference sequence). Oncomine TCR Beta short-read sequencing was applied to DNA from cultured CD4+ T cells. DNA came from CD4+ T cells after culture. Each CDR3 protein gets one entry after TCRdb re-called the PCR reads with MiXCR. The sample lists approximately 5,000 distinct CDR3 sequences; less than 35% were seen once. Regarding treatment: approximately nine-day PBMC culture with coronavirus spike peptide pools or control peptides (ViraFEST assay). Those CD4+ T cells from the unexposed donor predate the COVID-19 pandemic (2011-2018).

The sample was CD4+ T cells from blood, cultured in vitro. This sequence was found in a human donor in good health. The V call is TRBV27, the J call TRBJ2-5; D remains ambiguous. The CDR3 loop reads CASSLGETQYF. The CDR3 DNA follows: TGTGCCAGCAGTTTGGGAGAGACCCAGTACTTC.